Below, 17 T cell receptor beta chains from the same sample are listed, as sequenced in a study of tumor-infiltrating lymphocytes in localized non-small cell lung cancer. The protocol was immunoSEQ multiplex PCR, while the TCRdb copy is restricted to in-frame clones and leaves out a portion. This sample has roughly 13,000 clones, with around 70% found just once. Material: uninvolved lung tissue not adjacent to the tumor. Receptors were obtained from a human donor with non-small cell lung cancer.

This clone was seen only a few times. J is TRBJ2-7 and V is TRBV7-2; 7 bases are shared with TRBD1. The CDR3 length is 15 residues. Germline CDR1 and CDR2: SGHTA and FQGNSA. Germline trimming cut 5 bases from V and 4 bases from J; bases unmatched to any gene: 11. CDR3 in amino acids: CASSRGQTSLYEQYF. The CDR3 DNA is TGTGCCAGCAGCCGGGGACAGACATCGCTTTACGAGCAGTACTTC.

The rearrangement joins TRBV29-1 to TRBJ2-1; 8 nucleotides match TRBD1. Germline CDR1 SQVTM, CDR2 ANQGSEA. V lost 8 bases to trimming and J lost 5 bases; unmatched junction nucleotides: 8. The CDR3 contains 13 residues. Here the CDR3 DNA reads TGCAGCTCCCGAGGGACAGGAAACAATGAGCAGTTCTTC. This codes for CSSRGTGNNEQFF.

This sequence joins TRBV6-5 and TRBJ2-7, with D maybe TRBD1 (7 bases). The CDR3 is 15 residues long. In germline, CDR1 is MNHEY, CDR2 SVGAGI. V lost 5 bases to trimming and J lost 0 bases, with 14 bases between them. CDR3 bases: TGTGCCAGCAGTCAATCAGGGGGGAGCTCCTACGAGCAGTACTTC. Protein product: CASSQSGGSSYEQYF.

This clone was seen once. This chain links TRBV25-1 with TRBJ1-1; tentative D call: TRBD1 (6 bases). Germline V gene sequence: CDR1 MGHDK, CDR2 SYGVNS. The CDR3 loop spans 14 amino acids. The ends were cut back, 6 bases at V and 4 bases at J, with 15 bases in the middle. CDR3 region: CASRASGEGTEAFF. CDR3 in DNA: TGTGCCAGCAGGGCTTCAGGGGAGGGCACTGAAGCTTTCTTT.

The chain has TRBV19 and TRBJ2-3; possibly TRBD1 or TRBD2 for D (5 bases each). This CDR3 comprises 14 residues. The germline gives CDR1 LNHDA, CDR2 SQIVND (reference sequence). V gave up 6 bases and J gave up 8 bases, with 18 bases separating them. CDR3 nucleotides: TGTGCCAGTAGCCCTTCGGGACCCCTCGTTACGCAGTATTTT. The encoded protein is CASSPSGPLVTQYF.

The chain has TRBV28 and TRBJ2-7, with TRBD1 identical over 8 bases. The V gene end was trimmed by 4 bases and the J gene end by 7 bases; junction bases not matched to a gene: 15. Germline loops: CDR1 MDHEN, CDR2 SYDVKM. This CDR3 has 16 amino acids. As DNA, the CDR3 is TGTGCCAGCAGTTCTCTTCGGGGACAGGTCCGAAGGGAGCAGTACTTC. Translation gives CASSSLRGQVRREQYF.

This clone ranks as medium-sized. The chain employs TRBV30 and TRBJ2-1, with 9 bases matching TRBD1. The germline CDR1 and CDR2 sequences are GTSNPN and SVGIG (reference sequence). This CDR3 comprises 15 residues. The trim removed 2 bases at V and 9 bases at J, leaving 11 bases unmatched. DNA for the CDR3: TGTGCCTGGAGTACCCGGGACAGGGCATGGGGTGAGCAGTTCTTC. The encoded protein is CAWSTRDRAWGEQFF.

V usage is TRBV14 and J usage is TRBJ2-6; no definite D call. CDR1 SGHDN and CDR2 FVKESK come from the germline V gene. CDR3 size: 16 residues. The V and J ends lost 4 bases and 2 bases respectively, with 12 bases between them. CDR3 sequence reads: CASSRKKGAGANVLTF. The CDR3 DNA reads TGTGCCAGCAGCCGCAAGAAGGGTGCTGGGGCCAACGTCCTGACTTTC.

This chain uses TRBV28 with TRBJ2-7, with 12 bases fitting TRBD2. The trim removed 0 bases at V and 0 bases at J, leaving 9 bases unmatched. The CDR3 sequence is 19 residues long. From germline, CDR1 is MDHEN and CDR2 SYDVKM. The DNA of the CDR3 is TGTGCCAGCAGTTTATGGATAATGACTAGCGGGAGTTCCTCCTACGAGCAGTACTTC. This codes for CASSLWIMTSGSSSYEQYF.

This clone has just one count. The chain joins TRBV19 to TRBJ1-1; D is ambiguous. CDR1 and CDR2 from the germline V gene are LNHDA and SQIVND (reference sequence). This CDR3 region has 16 residues. Trimming cost V 0 bases and J 0 bases, with 11 bases left between them. CDR3 amino acids: CASSIDGRQLNTEAFF. CDR3 in DNA: TGTGCCAGTAGTATAGATGGGCGGCAGTTGAACACTGAAGCTTTCTTT.

CDR3 coding DNA: TGTGCCAGCAGCTTGGATAACAAGAGGAACACTGAAGCTTTCTTT. Its protein is CASSLDNKRNTEAFF. V and J are TRBV5-6 and TRBJ1-1, with D unresolved. Germline V lookup: CDR1 SGHDT, CDR2 YYEEEE. The germline V and J ends were trimmed by 0 bases and 1 base, with 10 bases remaining between them. CDR3 length: 15 residues.

This chain joins TRBV14 and TRBJ1-6; D possibly corresponds to TRBD1 (5 bases). The V end lost 7 bases, the J end lost 9 bases, and 13 bases lay between the germline ends. In germline, CDR1 is SGHDN, CDR2 FVKESK. The CDR3 is made up of 13 amino acids. CDR3 nucleotides: TGTGCCAGCAACCGCGCGGGGGGTTCACCCCTCCACTTT. This sequence encodes CASNRAGGSPLHF.

The chain couples TRBV29-1 to TRBJ2-2; D is possibly TRBD1 or TRBD2 (6 bases each). This CDR3 spans 16 amino acids. Looked up from germline, CDR1 is SQVTM and CDR2 is ANQGSEA. V dropped 7 bases and J dropped 7 bases, with 25 bases sitting between them. CDR3: CSAQGKGGVGGGELFF. CDR3 nucleotides: TGCAGCGCCCAAGGAAAGGGGGGCGTAGGGGGCGGGGAGCTGTTTTTT.

V gene TRBV27 combines with J gene TRBJ1-2; possible D gene TRBD1, 5 bases. V lost 5 bases and J 7 bases, leaving 11 bases between the germline ends. Germline loops: CDR1 MNHEY, CDR2 SMNVEV (reference sequence). This CDR3 has 12 amino acids. The CDR3 sequence: CASSPPGGGYTF. In DNA form, the CDR3 reads TGTGCCAGCAGTCCCCCCGGGGGTGGCTACACCTTC.

The J gene is TRBJ2-7, the V gene TRBV6-5, with D possibly TRBD2 on 5 matching bases. The V end lost 2 bases, the J end lost 4 bases, and 9 bases lay between the germline ends. There are 13 residues in the CDR3. Per germline, CDR1 MNHEY and CDR2 SVGAGI. In DNA, the CDR3 is TGTGCCAGCAGTTACCGGGGAAGTTACGAGCAGTACTTC. The encoded protein is CASSYRGSYEQYF.

The V call is TRBV30, the J call TRBJ1-6; TRBD1 aligns across 7 bases. This CDR3 is built from 13 residues. Germline trimming cut 5 bases from V and 5 bases from J; bases unmatched to any gene: 3. CDR1 is GTSNPN and CDR2 is SVGIG in the germline V gene (reference sequence). The CDR3 DNA reads TGTGCCTGGGCTGGACAGGATAATTCACCCCTCCACTTT. This codes for CAWAGQDNSPLHF.

This rearrangement joins TRBV30 to TRBJ2-7; possible D gene TRBD1, 6 bases. The CDR3 runs to 14 residues. Trimming removed 4 bases from V and 2 bases from J, with 15 bases in between. Germline CDR1 and CDR2: GTSNPN and SVGIG (reference sequence). The CDR3 nucleotides read TGTGCCTGGACTCAACAGGGTAGGACCTACGAGCAGTACTTC. It yields the protein CAWTQQGRTYEQYF.